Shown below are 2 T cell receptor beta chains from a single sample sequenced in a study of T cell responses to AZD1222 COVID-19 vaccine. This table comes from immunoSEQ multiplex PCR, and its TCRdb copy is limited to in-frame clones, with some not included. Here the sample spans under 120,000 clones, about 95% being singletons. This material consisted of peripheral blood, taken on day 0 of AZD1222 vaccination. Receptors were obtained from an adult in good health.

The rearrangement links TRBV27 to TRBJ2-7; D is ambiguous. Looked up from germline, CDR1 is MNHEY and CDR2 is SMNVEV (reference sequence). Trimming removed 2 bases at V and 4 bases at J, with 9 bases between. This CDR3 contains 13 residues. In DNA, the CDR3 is TGTGCCAGCAGTTTACGGGCCCTATACGAGCAGTACTTC. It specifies CASSLRALYEQYF.

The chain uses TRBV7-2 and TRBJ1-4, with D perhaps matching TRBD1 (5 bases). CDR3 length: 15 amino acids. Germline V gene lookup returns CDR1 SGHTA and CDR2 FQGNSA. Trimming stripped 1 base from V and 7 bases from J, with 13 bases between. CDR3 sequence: CASSLGSRVGEKLFF. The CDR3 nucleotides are TGTGCCAGCAGCTTAGGCAGCAGGGTGGGTGAAAAACTGTTTTTT.